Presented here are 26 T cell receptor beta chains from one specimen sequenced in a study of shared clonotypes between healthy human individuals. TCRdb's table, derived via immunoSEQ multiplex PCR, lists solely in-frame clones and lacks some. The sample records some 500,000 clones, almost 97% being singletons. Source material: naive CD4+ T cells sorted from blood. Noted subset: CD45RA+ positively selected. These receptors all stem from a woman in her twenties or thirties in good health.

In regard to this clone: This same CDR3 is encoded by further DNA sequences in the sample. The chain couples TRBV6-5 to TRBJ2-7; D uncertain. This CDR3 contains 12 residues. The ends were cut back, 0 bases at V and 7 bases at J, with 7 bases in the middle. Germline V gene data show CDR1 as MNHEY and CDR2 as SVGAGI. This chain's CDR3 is CASSYSTGEQYF. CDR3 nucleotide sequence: TGTGCCAGCAGTTACTCGACTGGGGAGCAGTACTTC.

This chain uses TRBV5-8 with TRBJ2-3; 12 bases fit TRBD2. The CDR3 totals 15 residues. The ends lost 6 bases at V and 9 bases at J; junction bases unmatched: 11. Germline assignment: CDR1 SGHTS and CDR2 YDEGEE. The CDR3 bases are TGTGCCAGCAACCCAAGACTAGCGGGAGTGGGGACGCAGTATTTT. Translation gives CASNPRLAGVGTQYF.

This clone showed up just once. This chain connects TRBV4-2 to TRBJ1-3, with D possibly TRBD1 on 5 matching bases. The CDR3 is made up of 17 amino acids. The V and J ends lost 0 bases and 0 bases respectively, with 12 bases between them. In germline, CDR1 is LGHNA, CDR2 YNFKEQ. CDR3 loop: CASSQDLRTYSGNTIYF. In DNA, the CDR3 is TGTGCCAGCAGCCAAGATCTTCGGACATACTCTGGAAACACCATATATTTT.

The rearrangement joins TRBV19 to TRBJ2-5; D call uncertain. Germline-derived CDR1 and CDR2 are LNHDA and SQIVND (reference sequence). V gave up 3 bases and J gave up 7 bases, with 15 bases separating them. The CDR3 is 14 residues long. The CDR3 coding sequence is TGTGCCAGTAGTATCGGGCTAGGCGGAGCGACCCAGTACTTC. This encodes CASSIGLGGATQYF.

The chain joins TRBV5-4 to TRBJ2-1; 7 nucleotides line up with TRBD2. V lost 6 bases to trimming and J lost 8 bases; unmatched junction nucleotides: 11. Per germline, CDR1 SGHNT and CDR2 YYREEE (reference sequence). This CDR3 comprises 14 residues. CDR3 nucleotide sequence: TGTGCCAGCACTCGGGGGGAGCGAGCGGATGAGCAGTTCTTC. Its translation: CASTRGERADEQFF.

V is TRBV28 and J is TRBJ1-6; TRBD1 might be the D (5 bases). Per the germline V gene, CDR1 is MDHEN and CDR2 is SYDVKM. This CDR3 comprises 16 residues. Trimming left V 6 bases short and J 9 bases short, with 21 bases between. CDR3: CASSPWGEGGASPLHF. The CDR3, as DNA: TGTGCCAGCAGCCCGTGGGGGGAAGGCGGGGCTTCACCCCTCCACTTT.

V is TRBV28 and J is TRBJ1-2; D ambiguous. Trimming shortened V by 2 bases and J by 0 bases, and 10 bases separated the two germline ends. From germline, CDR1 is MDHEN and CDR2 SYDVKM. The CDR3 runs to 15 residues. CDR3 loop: CASSLGRETNYGYTF. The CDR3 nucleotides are TGTGCCAGCAGTTTAGGAAGGGAAACTAACTATGGCTACACCTTC.

The CDR3 sequence is CASNTQRETSGRATQYF. In nucleotides, the CDR3 is TGTGCCAGCAACACCCAAAGGGAGACTAGCGGGAGGGCCACGCAGTATTTT. The chain uses TRBV27 and TRBJ2-3, with 14 bases that match TRBD2. The V gene end was trimmed by 7 bases and the J gene end by 9 bases; junction bases not matched to a gene: 15. Germline CDR1 and CDR2: MNHEY and SMNVEV (reference sequence). The CDR3 loop spans 17 amino acids.

The CDR3 is CASSPGAPPLQENTEAFF. CDR3 nucleotide sequence: TGCGCCAGCAGCCCGGGAGCGCCCCCCCTACAGGAGAACACTGAAGCTTTCTTT. The V gene is TRBV5-1, the J gene TRBJ1-1; tentatively, D is TRBD1 (5 bases). Trimming took 4 bases from V and 1 from J, leaving 23 bases between them. The CDR3 is 18 amino acids. Per germline, CDR1 SGHRS and CDR2 YFSETQ.

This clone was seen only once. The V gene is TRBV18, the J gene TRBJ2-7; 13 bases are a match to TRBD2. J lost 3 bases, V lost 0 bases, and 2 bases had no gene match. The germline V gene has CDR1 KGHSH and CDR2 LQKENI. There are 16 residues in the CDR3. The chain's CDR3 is CASSPPGTSGVYEQYF. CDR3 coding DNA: TGTGCCAGCTCACCACCGGGGACTAGCGGGGTCTACGAGCAGTACTTC.

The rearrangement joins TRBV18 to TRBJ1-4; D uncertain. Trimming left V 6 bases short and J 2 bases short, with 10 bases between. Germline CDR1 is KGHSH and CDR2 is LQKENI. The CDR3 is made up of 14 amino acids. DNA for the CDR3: TGTGCCAGCTCCGTGTTACCGACTAATGAAAAACTGTTTTTT. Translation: CASSVLPTNEKLFF. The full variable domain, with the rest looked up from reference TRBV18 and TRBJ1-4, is NAGVMQNPRHLVRRRGQEARLRCSPMKGHSHVYWYRQLPEEGLKFMVYLQKENIIDESGMPKERFSAEFPKEGPSILRIQQVVRGDSAAYFCASSVLPTNEKLFFGSGTQLSVL.

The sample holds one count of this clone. CDR3 protein: CASSLVPTGNYGYTF. CDR3 DNA: TGTGCCAGCAGCTTAGTCCCGACAGGGAACTATGGCTACACCTTC. The chain uses TRBV11-2 and TRBJ1-2; 7 nucleotides agree with TRBD1. The CDR3 is made up of 15 amino acids. Germline-derived CDR1 and CDR2 are SGHAT and FQNNGV. J gave up 2 bases and V 1 base, and 4 bases lay outside the gene matches. The variable domain in full, completed from reference TRBV11-2 and TRBJ1-2, reads EAGVAQSPRYKIIEKRQSVAFWCNPISGHATLYWYQQILGQGPKLLIQFQNNGVVDDSQLPKDRFSAERLKGVDSTLKIQPAKLEDSAVYLCASSLVPTGNYGYTFGSGTRLTVV.

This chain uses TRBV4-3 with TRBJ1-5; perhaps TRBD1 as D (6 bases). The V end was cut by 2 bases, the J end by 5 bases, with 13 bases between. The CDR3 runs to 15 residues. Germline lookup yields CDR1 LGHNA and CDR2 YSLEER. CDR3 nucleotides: TGCGCCAGCAGCCAATCCGGGACACGTCATCAGCCCCAGCATTTT. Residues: CASSQSGTRHQPQHF.

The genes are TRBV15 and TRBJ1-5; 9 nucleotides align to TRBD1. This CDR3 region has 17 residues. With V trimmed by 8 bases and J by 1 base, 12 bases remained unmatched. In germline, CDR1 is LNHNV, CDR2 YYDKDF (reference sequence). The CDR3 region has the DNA TGTGCCACCCTTTGGAACAGGGGGCGGTCCAGCAATCAGCCCCAGCATTTT. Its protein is CATLWNRGRSSNQPQHF.

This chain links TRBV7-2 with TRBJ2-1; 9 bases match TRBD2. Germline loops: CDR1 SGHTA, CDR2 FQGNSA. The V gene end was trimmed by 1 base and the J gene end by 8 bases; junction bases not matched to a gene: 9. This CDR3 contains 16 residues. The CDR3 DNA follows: TGTGCCAGCAGCTTAGGGGGCGGGAGGGCCCCCTATGAGCAGTTCTTC. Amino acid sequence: CASSLGGGRAPYEQFF.

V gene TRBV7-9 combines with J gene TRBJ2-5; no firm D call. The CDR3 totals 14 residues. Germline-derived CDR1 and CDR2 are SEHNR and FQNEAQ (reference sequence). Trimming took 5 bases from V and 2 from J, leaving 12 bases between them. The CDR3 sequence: CASSPWSEQETQYF. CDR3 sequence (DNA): TGTGCCAGCAGCCCCTGGAGCGAGCAAGAGACCCAGTACTTC.

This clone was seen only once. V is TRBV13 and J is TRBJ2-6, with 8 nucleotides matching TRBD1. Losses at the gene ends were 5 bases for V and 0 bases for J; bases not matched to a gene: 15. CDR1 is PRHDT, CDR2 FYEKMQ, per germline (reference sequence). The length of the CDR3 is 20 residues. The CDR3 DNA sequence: TGTGCCAGCAGCCTCGGGACAGGTTCGTTGTTGGGCTCTGGGGCCAACGTCCTGACTTTC. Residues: CASSLGTGSLLGSGANVLTF.

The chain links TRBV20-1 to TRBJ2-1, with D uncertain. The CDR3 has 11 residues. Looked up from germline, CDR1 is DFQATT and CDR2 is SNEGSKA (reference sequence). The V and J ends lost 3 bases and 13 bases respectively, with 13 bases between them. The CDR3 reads CSASGSLGQFF. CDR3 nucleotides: TGCAGTGCTAGTGGCAGTCTGGGTCAGTTCTTC.

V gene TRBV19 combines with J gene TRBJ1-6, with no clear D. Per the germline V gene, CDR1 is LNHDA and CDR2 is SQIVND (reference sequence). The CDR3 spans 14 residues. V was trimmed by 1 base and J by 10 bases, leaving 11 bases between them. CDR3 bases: TGTGCCAGTAGTATAGCGTCGGAGAACTCACCCCTCCACTTT. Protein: CASSIASENSPLHF.

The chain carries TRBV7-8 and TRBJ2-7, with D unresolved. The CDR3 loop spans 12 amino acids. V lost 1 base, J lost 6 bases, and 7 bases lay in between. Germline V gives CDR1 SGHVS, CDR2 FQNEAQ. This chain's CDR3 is CASSLVPGEQYF. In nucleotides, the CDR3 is TGTGCCAGCAGCTTAGTTCCCGGCGAGCAGTACTTC.

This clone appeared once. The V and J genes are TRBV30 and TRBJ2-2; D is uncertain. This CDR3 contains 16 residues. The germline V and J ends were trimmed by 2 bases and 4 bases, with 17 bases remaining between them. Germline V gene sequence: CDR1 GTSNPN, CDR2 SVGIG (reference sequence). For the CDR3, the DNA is TGTGCCTGGAGTCCGGCGCGGACGACGGTCACCGGGGAGCTGTTTTTT. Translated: CAWSPARTTVTGELFF.

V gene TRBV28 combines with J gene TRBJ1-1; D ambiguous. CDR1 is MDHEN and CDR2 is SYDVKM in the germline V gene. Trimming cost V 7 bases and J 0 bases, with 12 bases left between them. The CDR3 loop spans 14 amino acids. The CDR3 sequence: CASTRDGMNTEAFF. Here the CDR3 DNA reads TGTGCCAGCACTCGAGACGGGATGAACACTGAAGCTTTCTTT.

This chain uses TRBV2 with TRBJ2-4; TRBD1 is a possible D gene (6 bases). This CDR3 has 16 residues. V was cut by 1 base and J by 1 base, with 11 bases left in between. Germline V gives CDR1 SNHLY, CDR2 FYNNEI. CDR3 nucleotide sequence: TGTGCCAGCAGTGAAGACAGGGTGTCGGCCAAAAACATTCAGTACTTC. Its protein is CASSEDRVSAKNIQYF.

CDR3 DNA: TGTGCCAGCAGCGCGGACCGGAGCAATCAGCCCCAGCATTTT. It translates to CASSADRSNQPQHF. This sequence joins TRBV9 and TRBJ1-5, with no clear D. CDR1 is SGDLS, CDR2 YYNGEE, per germline. V was trimmed by 3 bases and J by 1 base, leaving 8 bases between them. This CDR3 has 14 residues.

CDR3 bases: TGTGCCATAGGATATCTGGGGGAGCAGTACTTC. Its protein is CAIGYLGEQYF. V usage is TRBV10-3 and J usage is TRBJ2-7; no definite D call. The CDR3 is 11 amino acids. Germline lookup yields CDR1 ENHRY and CDR2 SYGVKD. Trimming shortened V by 9 bases and J by 7 bases, and 13 bases separated the two germline ends.

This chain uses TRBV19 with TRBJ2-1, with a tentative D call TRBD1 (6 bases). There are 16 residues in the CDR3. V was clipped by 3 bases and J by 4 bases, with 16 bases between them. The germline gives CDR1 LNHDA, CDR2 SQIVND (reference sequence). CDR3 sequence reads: CASSISPPGVYNEQFF. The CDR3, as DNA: TGTGCCAGTAGTATTAGCCCCCCAGGGGTTTACAATGAGCAGTTCTTC.